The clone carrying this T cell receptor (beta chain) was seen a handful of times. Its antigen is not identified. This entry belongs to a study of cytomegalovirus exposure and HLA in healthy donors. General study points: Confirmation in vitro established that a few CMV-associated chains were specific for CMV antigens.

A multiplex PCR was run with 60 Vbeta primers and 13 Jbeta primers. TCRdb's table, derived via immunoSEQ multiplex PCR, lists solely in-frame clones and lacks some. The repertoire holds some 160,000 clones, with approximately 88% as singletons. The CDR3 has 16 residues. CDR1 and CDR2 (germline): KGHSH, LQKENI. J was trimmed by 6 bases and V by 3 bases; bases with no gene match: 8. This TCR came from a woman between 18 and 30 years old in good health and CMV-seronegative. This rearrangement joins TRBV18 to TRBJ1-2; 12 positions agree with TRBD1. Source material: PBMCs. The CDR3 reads CASSPIPGQGAHGYTF. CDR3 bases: TGTGCCAGCTCACCGATACCGGGACAGGGGGCGCATGGCTACACCTTC. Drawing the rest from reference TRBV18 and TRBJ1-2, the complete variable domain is NAGVMQNPRHLVRRRGQEARLRCSPMKGHSHVYWYRQLPEEGLKFMVYLQKENIIDESGMPKERFSAEFPKEGPSILRIQQVVRGDSAAYFCASSPIPGQGAHGYTFGSGTRLTVV.